This T cell receptor beta chain was identified in a study of blood T cell repertoires in COVID-19. Turning to the study itself: The origin of the acute and convalescent COVID-19 samples was the United States, Italy and Spain.

The ends lost 0 bases at V and 7 bases at J; junction bases unmatched: 8. The germline V gene has CDR1 LGHNA and CDR2 YSLEER. CDR3 size: 15 residues. Per the original data handling: For nucleated cells, counts were estimated from reference gene primer amplification. Only in-frame clones appear in the TCRdb table, and some are missing; sequencing was by immunoSEQ multiplex PCR. V, J and clone size are taken as reported in that table, and D and trimming were inferred from the DNA itself. The sample gives roughly 290,000 clones, roughly 84% of which show up once; 0.7% to 1% is in the top ten. In Seattle, patients joined the study during active infection and were tracked longitudinally.

Input material: peripheral blood. The J gene is TRBJ1-2, the V gene TRBV4-3, with 7 bases matching TRBD1. The sequence came from a human donor with COVID-19, enrolled during active disease. The donor label of this sample is uncertain. The CDR3 DNA reads TGCGCCAGCAGCCAAGATTTAGGGACAGTTGGTGGCTACACCTTC. It translates to CASSQDLGTVGGYTF.